The 9 T cell receptor beta chains given below trace back to one sample, sequenced in a study of control samples from healthy donors and cancer patients. The repertoire was sequenced with immunoSEQ multiplex PCR; TCRdb's copy has only in-frame clones and lacks some. The table lists about 270,000 clones, roughly 87% of them singletons. The sample taken for sequencing was PBMCs. All receptors come from a woman aged 55 to 70 with lung cancer.

The chain employs TRBV6-1 and TRBJ2-7; D gene unclear. The CDR3 loop spans 13 amino acids. Germline V gene data show CDR1 as MNHNS and CDR2 as SASEGT. V gave up 3 bases and J gave up 7 bases, with 13 bases separating them. CDR3 nucleotides: TGTGCCAGCAGTGAGTCTGGGTACGGGGAGCAGTACTTC. Amino acid sequence: CASSESGYGEQYF.

This chain joins TRBV28 and TRBJ2-5; TRBD1 agrees at 12 bases. Trimming took 8 bases from V and 10 from J; bases not matched to a gene: 20. The V gene's germline CDR1 is MDHEN and CDR2 SYDVKM. The CDR3 is made up of 17 amino acids. The CDR3 protein is CASRGQGAPRAWVSQYF. CDR3 bases: TGTGCCAGCCGGGGACAGGGGGCCCCCAGGGCATGGGTGAGCCAGTACTTC.

This clone was observed a few times. V and J are TRBV6-5 and TRBJ2-5; D remains ambiguous. CDR3 size: 11 residues. The V end was cut by 6 bases, the J end by 5 bases, with 7 bases between. Germline V CDR1 and CDR2: MNHEY, SVGAGI. The CDR3 spells CASRRSETQYF. DNA for the CDR3: TGTGCCAGCAGGAGATCGGAGACCCAGTACTTC.

This clone was found once. The genes are TRBV27 and TRBJ1-1; 9 positions match TRBD1. The V gene's germline CDR1 is MNHEY and CDR2 SMNVEV (reference sequence). The CDR3 is 15 residues long. Losses at the gene ends were 4 bases for V and 3 bases for J; bases not matched to a gene: 6. The CDR3: CASSWGTGSDTEAFF. The CDR3, as DNA: TGTGCCAGCAGTTGGGGGACAGGGTCGGACACTGAAGCTTTCTTT.

The CDR3, as DNA: TGTGCCAGTAGTATCCCCTTTACAATTCTCCGGGACAGGGTATTCTATGGCTACACCTTC. Amino acid sequence: CASSIPFTILRDRVFYGYTF. The chain is built from TRBV19 and TRBJ1-2, with 9 bases fitting TRBD1. CDR3 length equals 20 residues. The V gene end was trimmed by 3 bases and the J gene end by 4 bases; junction bases not matched to a gene: 21. Germline V CDR1 and CDR2: LNHDA, SQIVND (reference sequence).

The gene calls are TRBV28 and TRBJ1-1; TRBD1 might be the D (6 bases). The germline V gene encodes CDR1 MDHEN and CDR2 SYDVKM. Between the trimmed V and J ends, which lost 6 bases and 11 bases, there was a span of 16 bases. The CDR3 is 12 amino acids. CDR3 residues: CASSLNYRDAFF. CDR3 DNA: TGTGCCAGCAGCCTTAACTACAGGGATGCTTTCTTT.

V usage is TRBV19 and J usage is TRBJ2-1, with D hard to call. The CDR3 consists of 18 residues. Per germline, CDR1 LNHDA and CDR2 SQIVND (reference sequence). V was trimmed by 1 base and J by 0 bases, leaving 16 bases between them. CDR3 amino acids: CASSIGVGPPSSYNEQFF. The CDR3 nucleotides are TGTGCCAGTAGTATAGGGGTAGGGCCACCGAGCTCCTACAATGAGCAGTTCTTC.

The chain has TRBV7-9 and TRBJ1-2; 8 nucleotides agree with TRBD1. The CDR3 has 12 residues. Germline loops: CDR1 SEHNR, CDR2 FQNEAQ (reference sequence). V shed 5 bases, J shed 8 bases, and the junction held 4 bases outside the gene matches. This CDR3 is CASSNRGDGYTF. CDR3 nucleotide sequence: TGTGCCAGCAGCAACAGGGGGGACGGCTACACCTTC.

The CDR3 region has the DNA TGTGCCAGCAGGCAGACAGGGGGCGATTCACCCCTCCACTTT. Its translation is CASRQTGGDSPLHF. This chain links TRBV25-1 with TRBJ1-6, with 10 bases that match TRBD1. With V trimmed by 6 bases and J by 8 bases, 4 bases remained unmatched. Germline values: CDR1 MGHDK, CDR2 SYGVNS. The CDR3 is 14 amino acids.